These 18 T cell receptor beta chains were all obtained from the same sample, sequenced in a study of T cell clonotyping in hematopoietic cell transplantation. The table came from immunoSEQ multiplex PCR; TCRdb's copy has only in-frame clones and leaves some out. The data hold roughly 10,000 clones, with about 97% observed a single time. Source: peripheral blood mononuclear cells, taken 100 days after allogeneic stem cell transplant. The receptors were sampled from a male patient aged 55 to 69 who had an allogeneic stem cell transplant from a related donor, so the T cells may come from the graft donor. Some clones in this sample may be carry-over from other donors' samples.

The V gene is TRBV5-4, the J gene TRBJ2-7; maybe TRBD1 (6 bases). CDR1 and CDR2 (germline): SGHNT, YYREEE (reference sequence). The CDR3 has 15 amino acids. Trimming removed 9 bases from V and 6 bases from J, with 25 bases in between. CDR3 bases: TGTGCCACCTCAGCTTGGAGCCAGGGGACACGCGAGCAGTACTTC. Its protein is CATSAWSQGTREQYF.

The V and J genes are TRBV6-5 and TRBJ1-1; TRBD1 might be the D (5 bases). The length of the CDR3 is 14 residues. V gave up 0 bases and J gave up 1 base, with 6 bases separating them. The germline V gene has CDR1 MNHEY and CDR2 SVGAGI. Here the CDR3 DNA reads TGTGCCAGCAGTTACTCGAGGGGGAACACTGAAGCTTTCTTT. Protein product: CASSYSRGNTEAFF.

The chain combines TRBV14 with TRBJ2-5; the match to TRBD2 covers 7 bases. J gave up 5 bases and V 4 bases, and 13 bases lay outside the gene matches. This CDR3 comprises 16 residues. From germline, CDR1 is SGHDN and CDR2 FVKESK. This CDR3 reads CASSPSGARVAETQYF. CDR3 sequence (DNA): TGTGCCAGCAGCCCGAGCGGGGCCAGGGTGGCGGAGACCCAGTACTTC.

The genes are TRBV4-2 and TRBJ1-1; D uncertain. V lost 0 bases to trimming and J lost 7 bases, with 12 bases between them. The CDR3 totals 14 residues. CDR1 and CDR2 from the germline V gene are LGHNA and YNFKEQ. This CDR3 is CASSQDFQEGEAFF. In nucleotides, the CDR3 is TGTGCCAGCAGCCAAGATTTTCAGGAGGGTGAAGCTTTCTTT.

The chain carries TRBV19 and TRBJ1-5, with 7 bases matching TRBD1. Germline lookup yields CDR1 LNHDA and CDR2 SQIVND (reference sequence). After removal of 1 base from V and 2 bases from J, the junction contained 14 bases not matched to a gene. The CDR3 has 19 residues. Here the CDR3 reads CASSIGQGEINIGNQPQHF. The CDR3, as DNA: TGTGCCAGTAGTATAGGGCAGGGGGAGATAAATATTGGCAATCAGCCCCAGCATTTT.

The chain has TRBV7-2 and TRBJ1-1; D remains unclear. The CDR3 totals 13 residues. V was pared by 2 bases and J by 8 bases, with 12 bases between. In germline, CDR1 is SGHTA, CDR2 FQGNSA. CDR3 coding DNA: TGTGCCAGCAGCTTACACCTGGGTAGGGAAGCTTTCTTT. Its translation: CASSLHLGREAFF.

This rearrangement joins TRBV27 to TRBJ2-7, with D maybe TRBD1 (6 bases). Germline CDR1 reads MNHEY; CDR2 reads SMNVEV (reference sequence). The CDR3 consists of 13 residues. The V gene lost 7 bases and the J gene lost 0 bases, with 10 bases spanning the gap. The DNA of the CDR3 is TGTGCCAGCAACGACAGGCTCTCCTACGAGCAGTACTTC. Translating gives CASNDRLSYEQYF.

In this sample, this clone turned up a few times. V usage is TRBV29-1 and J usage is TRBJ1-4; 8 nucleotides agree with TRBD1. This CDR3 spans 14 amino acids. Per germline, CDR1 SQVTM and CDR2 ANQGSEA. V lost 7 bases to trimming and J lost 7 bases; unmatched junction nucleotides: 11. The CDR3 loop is CSADPTGEGEKLFF. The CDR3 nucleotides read TGCAGCGCGGACCCGACAGGGGAGGGTGAAAAACTGTTTTTT.

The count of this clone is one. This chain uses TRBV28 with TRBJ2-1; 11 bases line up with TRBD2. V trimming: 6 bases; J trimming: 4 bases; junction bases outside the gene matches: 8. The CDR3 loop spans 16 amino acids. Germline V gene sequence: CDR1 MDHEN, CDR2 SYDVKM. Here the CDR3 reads CASRVAGGMGYNEQFF. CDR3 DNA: TGTGCCAGCAGGGTAGCGGGGGGGATGGGATACAATGAGCAGTTCTTC.

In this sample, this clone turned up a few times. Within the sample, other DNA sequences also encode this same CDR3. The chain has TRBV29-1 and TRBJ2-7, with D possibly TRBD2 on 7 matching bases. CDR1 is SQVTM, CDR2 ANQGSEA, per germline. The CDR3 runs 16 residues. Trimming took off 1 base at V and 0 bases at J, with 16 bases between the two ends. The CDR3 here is CSVEVGRGGPSYEQYF. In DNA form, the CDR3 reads TGCAGCGTTGAAGTGGGGAGGGGGGGACCCTCCTACGAGCAGTACTTC.

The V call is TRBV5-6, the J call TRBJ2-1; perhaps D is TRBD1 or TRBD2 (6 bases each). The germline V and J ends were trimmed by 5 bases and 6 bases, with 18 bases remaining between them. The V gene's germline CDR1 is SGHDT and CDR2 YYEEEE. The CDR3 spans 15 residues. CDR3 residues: CASRPRSRGRNEQFF. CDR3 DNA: TGTGCCAGCAGACCGAGGTCCCGGGGGCGCAATGAGCAGTTCTTC.

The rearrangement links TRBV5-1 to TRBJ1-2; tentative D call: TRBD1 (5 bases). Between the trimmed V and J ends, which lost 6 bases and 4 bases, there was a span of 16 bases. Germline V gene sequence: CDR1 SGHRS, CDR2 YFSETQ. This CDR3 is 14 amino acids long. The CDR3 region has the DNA TGCGCCAGCACCCGGGGACCGGGCGGCTATGGCTACACCTTC. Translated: CASTRGPGGYGYTF.

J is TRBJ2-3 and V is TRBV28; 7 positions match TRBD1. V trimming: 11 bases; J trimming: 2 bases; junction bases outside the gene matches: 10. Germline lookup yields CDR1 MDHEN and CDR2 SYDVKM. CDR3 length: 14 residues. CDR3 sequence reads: CAGQQGTYTDTQYF. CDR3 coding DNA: TGTGCCGGACAACAGGGGACGTACACAGATACGCAGTATTTT. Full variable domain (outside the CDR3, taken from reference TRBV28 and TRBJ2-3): DVKVTQSSRYLVKRTGEKVFLECVQDMDHENMFWYRQDPGLGLRLIYFSYDVKMKEKGDIPEGYSVSREKKERFSLILESASTNQTSMYLCAGQQGTYTDTQYFGPGTRLTVL.

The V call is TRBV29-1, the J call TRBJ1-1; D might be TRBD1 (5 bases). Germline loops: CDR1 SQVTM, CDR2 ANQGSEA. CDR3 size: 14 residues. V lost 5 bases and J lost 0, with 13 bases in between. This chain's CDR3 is CSVRGRAMNTEAFF. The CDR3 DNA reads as TGCAGCGTTCGAGGCAGGGCGATGAACACTGAAGCTTTCTTT.

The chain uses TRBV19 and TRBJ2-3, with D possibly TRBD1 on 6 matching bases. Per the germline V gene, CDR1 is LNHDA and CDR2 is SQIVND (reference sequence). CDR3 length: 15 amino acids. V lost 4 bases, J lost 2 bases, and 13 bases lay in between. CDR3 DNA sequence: TGTGCCAGTAGTAACGAGGACAGACCCACAGATACGCAGTATTTT. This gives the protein CASSNEDRPTDTQYF.

The CDR3 DNA sequence: TGTGCCAGCAGTTTACGGGACACTAACTATGGCTACACCTTC. This translates into CASSLRDTNYGYTF. The V and J genes are TRBV27 and TRBJ1-2; maybe TRBD1 (6 bases). Per the germline V gene, CDR1 is MNHEY and CDR2 is SMNVEV (reference sequence). Trimming removed 2 bases from V and 0 bases from J, with 7 bases in between. The CDR3 is 14 residues long.

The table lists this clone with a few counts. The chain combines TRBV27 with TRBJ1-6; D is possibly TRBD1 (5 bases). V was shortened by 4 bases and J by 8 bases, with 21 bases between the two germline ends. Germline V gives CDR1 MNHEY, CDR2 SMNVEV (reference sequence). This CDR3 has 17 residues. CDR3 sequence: CASSSSGGTLNYSPLHF. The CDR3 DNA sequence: TGTGCCAGCAGTTCGTCCGGGGGAACCTTAAATTATTCACCCCTCCACTTT.

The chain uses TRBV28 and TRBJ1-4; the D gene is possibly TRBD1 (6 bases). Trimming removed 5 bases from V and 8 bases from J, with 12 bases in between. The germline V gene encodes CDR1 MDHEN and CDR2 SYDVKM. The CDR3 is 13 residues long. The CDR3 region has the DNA TGTGCCAGCAGTCCAGGGGCTTGGGAAAAACTGTTTTTT. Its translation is CASSPGAWEKLFF.